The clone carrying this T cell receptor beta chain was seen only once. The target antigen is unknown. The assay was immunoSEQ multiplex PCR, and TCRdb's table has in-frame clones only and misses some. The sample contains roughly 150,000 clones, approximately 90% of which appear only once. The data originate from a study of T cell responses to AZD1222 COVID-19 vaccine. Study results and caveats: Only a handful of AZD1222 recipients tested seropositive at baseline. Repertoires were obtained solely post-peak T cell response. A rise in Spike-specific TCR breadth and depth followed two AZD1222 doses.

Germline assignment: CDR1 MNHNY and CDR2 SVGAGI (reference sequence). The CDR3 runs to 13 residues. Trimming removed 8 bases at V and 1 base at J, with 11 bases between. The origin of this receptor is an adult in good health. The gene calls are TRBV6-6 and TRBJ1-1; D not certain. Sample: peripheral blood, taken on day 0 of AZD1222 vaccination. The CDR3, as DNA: TGTGCCAGCTTTGCGTGGGGGAACACTGAAGCTTTCTTT. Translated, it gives CASFAWGNTEAFF.